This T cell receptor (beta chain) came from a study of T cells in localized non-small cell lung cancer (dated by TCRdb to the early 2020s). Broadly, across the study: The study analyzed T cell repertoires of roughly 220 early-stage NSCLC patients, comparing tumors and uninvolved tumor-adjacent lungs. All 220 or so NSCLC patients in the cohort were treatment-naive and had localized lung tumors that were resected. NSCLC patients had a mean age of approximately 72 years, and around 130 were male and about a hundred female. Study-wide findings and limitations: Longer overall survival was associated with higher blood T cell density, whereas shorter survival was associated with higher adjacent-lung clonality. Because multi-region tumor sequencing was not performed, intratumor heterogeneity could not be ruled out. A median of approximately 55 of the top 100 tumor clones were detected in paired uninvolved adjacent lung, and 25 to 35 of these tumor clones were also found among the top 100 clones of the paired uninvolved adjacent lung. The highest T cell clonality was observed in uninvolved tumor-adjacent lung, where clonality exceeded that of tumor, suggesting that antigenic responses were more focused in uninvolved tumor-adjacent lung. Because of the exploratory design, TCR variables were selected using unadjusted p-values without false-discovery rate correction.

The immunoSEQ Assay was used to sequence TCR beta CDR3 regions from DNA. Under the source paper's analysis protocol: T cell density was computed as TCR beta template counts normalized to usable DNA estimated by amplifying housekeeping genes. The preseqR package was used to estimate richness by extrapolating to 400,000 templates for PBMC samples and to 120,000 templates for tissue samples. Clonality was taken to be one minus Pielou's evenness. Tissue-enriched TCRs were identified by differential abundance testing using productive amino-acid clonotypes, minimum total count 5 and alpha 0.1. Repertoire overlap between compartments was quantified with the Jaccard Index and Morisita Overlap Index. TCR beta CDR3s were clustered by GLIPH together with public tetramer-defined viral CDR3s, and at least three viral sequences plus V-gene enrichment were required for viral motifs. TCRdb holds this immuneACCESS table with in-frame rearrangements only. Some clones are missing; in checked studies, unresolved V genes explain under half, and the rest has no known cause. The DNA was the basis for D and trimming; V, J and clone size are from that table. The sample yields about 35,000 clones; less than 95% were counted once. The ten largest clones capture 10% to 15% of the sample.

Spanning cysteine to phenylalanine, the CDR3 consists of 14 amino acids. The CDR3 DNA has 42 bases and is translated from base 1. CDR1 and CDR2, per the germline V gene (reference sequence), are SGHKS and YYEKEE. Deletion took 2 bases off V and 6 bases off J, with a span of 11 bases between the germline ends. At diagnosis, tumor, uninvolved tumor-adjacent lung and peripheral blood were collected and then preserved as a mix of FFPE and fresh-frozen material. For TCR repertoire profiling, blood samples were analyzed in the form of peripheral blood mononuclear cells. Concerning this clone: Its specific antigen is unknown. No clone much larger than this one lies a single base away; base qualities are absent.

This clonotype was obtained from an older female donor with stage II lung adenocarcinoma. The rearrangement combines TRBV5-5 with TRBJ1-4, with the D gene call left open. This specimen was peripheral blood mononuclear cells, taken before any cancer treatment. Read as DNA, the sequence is TGTGCCAGCAGCTTCGCAGGCAGCGATGAAAAACTGTTTTTT. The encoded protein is CASSFAGSDEKLFF. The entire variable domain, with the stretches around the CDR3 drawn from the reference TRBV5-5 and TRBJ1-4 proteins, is DAGVTQSPTHLIKTRGQQVTLRCSPISGHKSVSWYQQVLGQGPQFIFQYYEKEERGRGNFPDRFSARQFPNYSSELNVNALLLGDSALYLCASSFAGSDEKLFFGSGTQLSVL.